A single sample gave rise to the 3 T cell receptor beta chains below, sequenced in a study of regulatory T cells in long-lasting Graves disease. CDR3 regions were amplified by Arm-PCR using iRepertoire HTBI primers to build TCR beta libraries. One entry per CDR3 protein results from TCRdb running MiXCR on the multiplex PCR reads. The profile shows about 540,000 distinct CDR3 sequences, about 13% of them singletons. Specified time point: newly diagnosed GD, antithyroid drugs for less than 3 months. Isolated PBMC RNA provided the starting material for the TCR library. Separately, the same data were catalogued under a study of T cells in Graves' hyperthyroidism and ophthalmopathy.

The sample here was peripheral blood mononuclear cells (PBMCs), taken at new diagnosis, from a patient treated with antithyroid drugs. The receptor set was obtained from a man aged 25 to 40 with Graves disease.

This clonotype occurred a few times. J is TRBJ1-5 and V is TRBV30, with a tentative D call TRBD1 (6 bases). Trimming pared 5 bases from V and 1 base from J, leaving 15 bases between. Germline lookup yields CDR1 GTSNPN and CDR2 SVGIG (reference sequence). CDR3 size: 15 residues. CDR3 DNA sequence: TGTGCCTGGGGAACAGGGCCCGGCAGCAATCAGCCCCAGCATTTT. Amino acid sequence: CAWGTGPGSNQPQHF. Together with reference TRBV30 and TRBJ1-5, the CDR3 gives the full variable domain: SQTIHQWPATLVQPVGSPLSLECTVEGTSNPNLYWYRQAAGRGLQLLFYSVGIGQISSEVPQNLSASRPQDRQFILSSKKLLLSDSGFYLCAWGTGPGSNQPQHFGDGTRLSIL.

Ten or more counts support this clonotype. The chain has TRBV5-8 and TRBJ1-1; no definite D call. V lost 3 bases, J lost 4 bases, and 10 bases lay in between. The CDR3 has 13 residues. Germline CDR1 SGHTS, CDR2 YDEGEE. DNA for the CDR3: TGTGCCAGCAGCTATTATTCCGGCACTGAAGCTTTCTTT. Residues: CASSYYSGTEAFF. Full variable domain (outside the CDR3, taken from reference TRBV5-8 and TRBJ1-1): EAGVTQSPTHLIKTRGQQATLRCSPISGHTSVYWYQQALGLGLQFLLWYDEGEERNRGNFPPRFSGRQFPNYSSELNVNALELEDSALYLCASSYYSGTEAFFGQGTRLTVV.

This clonotype was seen many times. The V gene is TRBV27, the J gene TRBJ2-2, with D unresolved. Looked up from germline, CDR1 is MNHEY and CDR2 is SMNVEV (reference sequence). The CDR3 loop spans 15 amino acids. Trimming stripped 3 bases from V and 2 bases from J, with 10 bases between. Here the CDR3 reads CASSFRPINTGELFF. The CDR3 coding sequence is TGTGCCAGCAGTTTCCGACCGATAAACACCGGGGAGCTGTTTTTT.